This T cell receptor beta chain stems from a study of blood T cells in healthy people across ages. Points on this clonotype: Its specificity is not known.

CDR1 and CDR2 (germline): SNHLY, FYNNEI. The CDR3 consists of 15 residues. V shed 6 bases and J shed 2 bases, with 16 bases lying between them. Sample-barcoded 5' priming and a J-beta primer mix drove a second PCR of about 6 to 12 cycles. A tag from a template-switch adaptor with 12 random nucleotides marked each cDNA molecule. MiXCR, run by TCRdb on the 5' RACE reads, gives a single entry per CDR3 protein. The table includes about 1.8 million distinct CDR3 sequences, approximately 50% detected once. General observations from the study: Compared with aged donors, long-lived donors showed fewer expanded clones, suggesting selection.

There were healthy Caucasian individuals from Russia, aged roughly 6 to 90, serving as donors. Per sample, no less than 6 micrograms of total RNA were extracted. The sequence came from a woman aged 35 to 49 in good health. The chain carries TRBV2 and TRBJ1-2, with D possibly TRBD1 on 6 matching bases. Input material: blood. The CDR3 DNA reads as TGTGCCAGCAGGGGGGCCGGGGCAGGGAACTATGGCTACACCTTC. This codes for CASRGAGAGNYGYTF.